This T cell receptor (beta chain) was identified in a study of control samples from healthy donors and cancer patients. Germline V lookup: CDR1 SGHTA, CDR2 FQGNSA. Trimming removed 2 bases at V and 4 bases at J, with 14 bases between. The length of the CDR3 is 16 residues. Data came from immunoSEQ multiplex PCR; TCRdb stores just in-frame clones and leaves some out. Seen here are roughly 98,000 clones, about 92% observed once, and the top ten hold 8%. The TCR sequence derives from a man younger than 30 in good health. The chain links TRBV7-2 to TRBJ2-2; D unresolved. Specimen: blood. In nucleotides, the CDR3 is TGTGCCAGCAGCTTAAGGGCTAGTACGGGCACCGGGGAGCTGTTTTTT. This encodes CASSLRASTGTGELFF.